This TCR beta chain comes out of a study of T cell repertoires in cytomegalovirus infection. The overall study: Indications came from public TCR beta signatures; they pointed to CMV infection and to a matching HLA type.

In regard to this clonotype: Its matching antigen is unknown.

Via MiXCR, TCRdb re-called the reads, giving one row per CDR3 protein. Of around 450,000 distinct CDR3 sequences listed, roughly 30% are singletons. General study results and limits: Dominating the ex vivo response were HLA-C-restricted CMV-specific TCR beta clonotypes. CMV carriers having the relevant HLA were flagged by cumulative public TCR beta family frequency.

This CDR3 has 15 residues. The germline V gene has CDR1 MRHNA and CDR2 SNTAGT. J was trimmed by 5 bases and V by 0 bases; bases with no gene match: 2. This TCR came from a human donor in good health (CMV status not recorded). Some clones in this sample may be carry-over from other donors' samples. Sequencing was carried out using PBMCs. The chain uses TRBV6-4 and TRBJ2-3, with 10 bases lining up with TRBD2. In DNA, the CDR3 is TGTGCCAGCAGTGACTCAGCGGGGGGGCGAGATACGCAGTATTTT. Its protein product is CASSDSAGGRDTQYF.